This TCR beta chain was recorded in a study of blood T cell repertoires in COVID-19. As for the study in general: Acute and convalescent COVID-19 specimens originated in the United States, Italy and Spain. T cells, B-cell-depleted T cells, or PBMCs supplied cDNA or gDNA.

The CDR3 length is 15 residues. Germline CDR1 and CDR2: MNHEY and SVGEGT. V lost 6 bases and J lost 1, with 15 bases in between. As processed by the authors: Researchers report that nucleated cell counts were estimated from reference gene primer amplification. TCRdb keeps only in-frame clones here, not all; method: immunoSEQ multiplex PCR. V and J calls and clone size are those listed in that table; D and trimming were worked out from the DNA. The sample carries 150,000 to 200,000 clones, roughly 91% recorded once. The gene calls are TRBV6-2 or TRBV6-3 and TRBJ1-1, with D possibly being TRBD1 (5 bases). The receptor's source is a man aged 45 to 65 who had recovered from COVID-19. The specimen was peripheral blood. CDR3 region: CASRYQGMRNTEAFF. DNA for the CDR3: TGTGCCAGCAGGTACCAGGGAATGCGGAACACTGAAGCTTTCTTT.